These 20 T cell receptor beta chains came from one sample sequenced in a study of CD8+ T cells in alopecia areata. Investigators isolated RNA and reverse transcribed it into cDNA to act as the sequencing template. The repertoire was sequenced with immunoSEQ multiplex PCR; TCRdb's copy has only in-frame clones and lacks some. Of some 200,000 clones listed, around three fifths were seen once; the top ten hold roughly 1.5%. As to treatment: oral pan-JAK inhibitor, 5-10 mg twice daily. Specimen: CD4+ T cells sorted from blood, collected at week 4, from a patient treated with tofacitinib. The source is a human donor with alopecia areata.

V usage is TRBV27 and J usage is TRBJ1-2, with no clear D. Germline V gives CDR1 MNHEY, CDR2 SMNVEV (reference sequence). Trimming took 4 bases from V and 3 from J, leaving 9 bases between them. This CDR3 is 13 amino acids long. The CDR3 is CASSSSSHYGYTF. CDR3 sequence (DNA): TGTGCCAGCAGTTCAAGCAGTCACTATGGCTACACCTTC.

CDR3 DNA: TGCGCCAGCAGCCAACCGGAAGAGCTGGGGACTGAAGCTTTCTTT. Translated: CASSQPEELGTEAFF. The V call is TRBV4-1, the J call TRBJ1-1; D is undetermined. Deletions cut 2 bases from V and 5 bases from J, with 15 bases between. CDR1 and CDR2 (germline): MGHRA, YSYEKL. The CDR3 has 15 residues.

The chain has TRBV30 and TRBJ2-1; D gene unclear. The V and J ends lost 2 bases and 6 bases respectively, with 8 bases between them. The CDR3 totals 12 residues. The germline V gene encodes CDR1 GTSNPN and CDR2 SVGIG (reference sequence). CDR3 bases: TGTGCCTGGAGTCTACAGTCCAATGAGCAGTTCTTC. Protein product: CAWSLQSNEQFF.

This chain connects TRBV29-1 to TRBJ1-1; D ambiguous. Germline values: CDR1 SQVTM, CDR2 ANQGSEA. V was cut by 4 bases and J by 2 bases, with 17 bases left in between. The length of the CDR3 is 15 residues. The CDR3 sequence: CSVVGNTVINTEAFF. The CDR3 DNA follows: TGCAGCGTTGTCGGTAACACAGTGATCAACACTGAAGCTTTCTTT.

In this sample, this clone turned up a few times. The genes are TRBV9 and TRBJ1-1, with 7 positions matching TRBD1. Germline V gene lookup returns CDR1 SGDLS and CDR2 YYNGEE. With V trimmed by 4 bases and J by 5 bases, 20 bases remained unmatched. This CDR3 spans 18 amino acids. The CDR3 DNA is TGTGCCAGCAGCCCCGGAACCGGGACAGCCGGGCGGGAGACTGAAGCTTTCTTT. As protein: CASSPGTGTAGRETEAFF.

This chain's CDR3 is CATEGQFGDIQYF. The CDR3 DNA sequence: TGTGCCACCGAGGGGCAGTTCGGGGACATTCAGTACTTC. The chain employs TRBV10-3 and TRBJ2-4; possibly TRBD1 or TRBD2 for D (5 bases each). The germline V gene has CDR1 ENHRY and CDR2 SYGVKD. Between the trimmed V and J ends, which lost 10 bases and 8 bases, there was a span of 18 bases. This CDR3 spans 13 amino acids.

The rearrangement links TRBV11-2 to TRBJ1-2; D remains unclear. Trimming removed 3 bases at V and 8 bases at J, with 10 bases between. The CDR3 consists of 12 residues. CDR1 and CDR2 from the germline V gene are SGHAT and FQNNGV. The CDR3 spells CASSFEALGYTF. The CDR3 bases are TGTGCCAGCAGCTTCGAGGCGTTGGGCTACACCTTC.

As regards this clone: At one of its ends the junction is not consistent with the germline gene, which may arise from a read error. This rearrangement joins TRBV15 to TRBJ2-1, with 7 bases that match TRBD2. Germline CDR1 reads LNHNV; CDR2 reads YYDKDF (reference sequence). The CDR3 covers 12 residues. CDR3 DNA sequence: TGTGCCACCAGCAGAGGTCTCAGCGGGGAGATCTTC. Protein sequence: CATSRGLSGEIF.

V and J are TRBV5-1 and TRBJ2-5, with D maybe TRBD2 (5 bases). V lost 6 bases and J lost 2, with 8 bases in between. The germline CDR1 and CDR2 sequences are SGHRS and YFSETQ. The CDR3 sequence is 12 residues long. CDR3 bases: TGCGCCAGCAAAGCGGATCAAGAGACCCAGTACTTC. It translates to CASKADQETQYF.

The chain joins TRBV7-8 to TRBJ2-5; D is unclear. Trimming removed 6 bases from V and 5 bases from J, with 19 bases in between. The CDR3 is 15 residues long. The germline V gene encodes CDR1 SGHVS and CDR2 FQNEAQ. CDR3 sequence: CASRPITASKETQYF. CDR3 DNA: TGTGCCAGCAGGCCAATTACCGCCTCAAAGGAGACCCAGTACTTC. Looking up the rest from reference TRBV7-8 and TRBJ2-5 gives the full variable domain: GAGVSQSPRYKVAKRGQDVALRCDPISGHVSLFWYQQALGQGPEFLTYFQNEAQLDKSGLPSDRFFAERPEGSVSTLKIQRTQQEDSAVYLCASRPITASKETQYFGPGTRLLVL.

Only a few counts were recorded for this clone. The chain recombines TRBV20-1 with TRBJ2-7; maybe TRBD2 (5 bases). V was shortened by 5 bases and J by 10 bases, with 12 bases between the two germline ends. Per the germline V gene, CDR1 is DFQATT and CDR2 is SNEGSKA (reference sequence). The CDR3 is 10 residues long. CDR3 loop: CSALDSTQYF. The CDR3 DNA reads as TGCAGTGCTTTGGACTCTACCCAGTACTTC.

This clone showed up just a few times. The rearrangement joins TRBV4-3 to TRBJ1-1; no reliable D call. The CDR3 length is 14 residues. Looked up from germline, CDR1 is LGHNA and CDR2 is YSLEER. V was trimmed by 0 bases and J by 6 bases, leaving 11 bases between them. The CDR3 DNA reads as TGCGCCAGCAGCCAAGAATCTAGCCTAGCTGAAGCTTTCTTT. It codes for CASSQESSLAEAFF.

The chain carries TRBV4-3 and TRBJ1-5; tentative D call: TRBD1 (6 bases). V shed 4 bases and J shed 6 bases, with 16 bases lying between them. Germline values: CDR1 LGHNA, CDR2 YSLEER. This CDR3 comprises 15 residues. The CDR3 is CASSRKRQGTQPQHF. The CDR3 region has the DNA TGCGCCAGCAGCCGAAAGAGGCAGGGGACTCAGCCCCAGCATTTT.

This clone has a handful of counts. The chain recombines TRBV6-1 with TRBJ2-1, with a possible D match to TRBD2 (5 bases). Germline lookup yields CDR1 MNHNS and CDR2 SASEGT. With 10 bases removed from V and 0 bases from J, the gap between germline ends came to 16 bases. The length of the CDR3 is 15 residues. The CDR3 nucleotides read TGTGCCACCCTCCGGGGTAGGAGCTCCTACAATGAGCAGTTCTTC. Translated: CATLRGRSSYNEQFF.

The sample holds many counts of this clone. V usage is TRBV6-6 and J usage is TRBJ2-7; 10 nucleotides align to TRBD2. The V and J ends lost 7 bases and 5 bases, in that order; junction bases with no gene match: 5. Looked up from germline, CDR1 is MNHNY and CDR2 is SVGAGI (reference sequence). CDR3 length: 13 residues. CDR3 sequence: CASMSSGGDEQYF. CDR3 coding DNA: TGTGCCAGCATGTCTAGCGGGGGTGACGAGCAGTACTTC.

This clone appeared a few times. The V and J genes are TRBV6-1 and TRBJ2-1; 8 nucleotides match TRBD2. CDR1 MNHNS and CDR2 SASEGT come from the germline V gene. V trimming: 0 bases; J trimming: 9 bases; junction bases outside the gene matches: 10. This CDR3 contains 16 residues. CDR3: CASSEAARGGRGEQFF. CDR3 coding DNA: TGTGCCAGCAGTGAAGCGGCCCGCGGGGGGCGGGGTGAGCAGTTCTTC.

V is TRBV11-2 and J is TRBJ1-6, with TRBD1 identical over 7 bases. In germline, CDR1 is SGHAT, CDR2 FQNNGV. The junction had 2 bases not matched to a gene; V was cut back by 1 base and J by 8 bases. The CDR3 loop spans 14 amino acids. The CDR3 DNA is TGTGCCAGCAGCTTAGGACAGGGTGATTCACCCCTCCACTTT. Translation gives CASSLGQGDSPLHF.

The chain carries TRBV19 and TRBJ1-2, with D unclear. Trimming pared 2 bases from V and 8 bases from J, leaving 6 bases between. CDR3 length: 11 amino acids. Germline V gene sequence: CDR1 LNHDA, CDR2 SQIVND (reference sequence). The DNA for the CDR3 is TGTGCCAGTAGTATATCGGAGGGCTACACCTTC. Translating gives CASSISEGYTF.

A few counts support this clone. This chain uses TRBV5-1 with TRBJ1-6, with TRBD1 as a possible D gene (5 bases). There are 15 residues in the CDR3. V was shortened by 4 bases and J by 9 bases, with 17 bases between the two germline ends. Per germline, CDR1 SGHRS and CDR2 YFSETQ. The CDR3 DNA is TGCGCCAGCAGCCCCGGACACGGCGTAGGTTCACCCCTCCACTTT. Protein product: CASSPGHGVGSPLHF.

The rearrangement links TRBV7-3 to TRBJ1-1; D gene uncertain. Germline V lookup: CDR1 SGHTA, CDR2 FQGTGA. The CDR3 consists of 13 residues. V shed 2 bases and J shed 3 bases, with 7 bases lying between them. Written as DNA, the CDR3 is TGTGCCAGCAGCTTAGTAAGGGACACTGAAGCTTTCTTT. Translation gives CASSLVRDTEAFF.